These 23 T cell receptor beta chains originate from one sample sequenced in a study of T cells after yellow fever vaccination. A single record per CDR3 protein comes from TCRdb applying MiXCR to the 5' RACE reads. The sample lists some 560,000 distinct CDR3 sequences; roughly a sixth were seen once. Sequencing was performed on PBMCs, taken around 5 days after the first yellow fever vaccination. These receptors all stem from a man aged 18 to 29 who received the YFV17D yellow fever vaccine.

V is TRBV6-2 or TRBV6-3 and J is TRBJ2-6, with D perhaps matching TRBD1 (6 bases). CDR3 length: 16 amino acids. Trimming stripped 4 bases from V and 0 bases from J, with 10 bases between. In germline, CDR1 is MNHEY, CDR2 SVGEGT. The chain's CDR3 is CASSSDSYSGANVLTF. For the CDR3, the DNA is TGTGCCAGCAGTTCGGACAGCTACTCTGGGGCCAACGTCCTGACTTTC.

This clonotype occurred a few times. The chain joins TRBV10-3 to TRBJ1-2, with D possibly matching TRBD1 (5 bases). CDR1 is ENHRY and CDR2 is SYGVKD in the germline V gene. V lost 6 bases to trimming and J lost 3 bases, with 14 bases between them. This CDR3 has 14 amino acids. In DNA form, the CDR3 reads TGTGCCATCAGCGAAACAGAACAGGACTATGGCTACACCTTC. Amino acid sequence: CAISETEQDYGYTF.

This chain connects TRBV12-3 or TRBV12-4 to TRBJ2-2; D is possibly TRBD1 or TRBD2 (5 bases each). CDR3 length: 14 residues. Trimming stripped 6 bases from V and 6 bases from J, with 14 bases between. CDR3 region: CASSRGGPAGELFF. As DNA, the CDR3 is TGTGCCAGCAGCCGGGGCGGGCCCGCCGGGGAGCTGTTTTTT.

This clonotype was picked up a small number of times. The chain links TRBV4-2 to TRBJ1-4; D is unclear. Germline values: CDR1 LGHNA, CDR2 YNFKEQ. Trimming shortened V by 11 bases and J by 0 bases, and 10 bases separated the two germline ends. This CDR3 is 13 amino acids long. CDR3 loop: CAGNTSTNEKLFF. Here the CDR3 DNA reads TGTGCCGGTAACACGTCAACTAATGAAAAACTGTTTTTT.

A few counts support this clonotype. This chain uses TRBV6-2 or TRBV6-3 with TRBJ1-5; no firm D call. The V gene lost 5 bases and the J gene lost 7 bases, with 15 bases spanning the gap. Germline lookup yields CDR1 MNHEY and CDR2 SVGEGT. The CDR3 length is 14 residues. As DNA, the CDR3 is TGTGCCAGCAGTAACGACCCCGGTCGGCAGCCCCAGCATTTT. The encoded protein is CASSNDPGRQPQHF.

This clonotype was seen a handful of times. The V and J genes are TRBV29-1 and TRBJ2-3; a possible D gene is TRBD2 (6 bases). CDR3 length equals 15 residues. Trimming took 4 bases from V and 0 from J, leaving 14 bases between them. Germline V gene lookup returns CDR1 SQVTM and CDR2 ANQGSEA. Here the CDR3 reads CSVAEGTASTDTQYF. CDR3 DNA sequence: TGCAGCGTTGCTGAGGGGACTGCTAGCACAGATACGCAGTATTTT.

This clonotype was found a few times. The chain uses TRBV7-2 and TRBJ2-5; a weak D match, TRBD1 (5 bases). Germline CDR1 is SGHTA and CDR2 is FQGNSA. The CDR3 consists of 13 residues. Deletions cut 3 bases from V and 5 bases from J, with 10 bases between. Written as DNA, the CDR3 is TGTGCCAGCAGCTTTGTAGCAGGGGAGACCCAGTACTTC. It specifies CASSFVAGETQYF.

CDR3 nucleotide sequence: TGTGCCAGCAGCCTATTCGACACAGATACGCAGTATTTT. This sequence encodes CASSLFDTDTQYF. The chain couples TRBV6-1 to TRBJ2-3; D uncertain. Germline V gene sequence: CDR1 MNHNS, CDR2 SASEGT. There are 13 residues in the CDR3. Trimming stripped 6 bases from V and 2 bases from J, with 9 bases between.

The chain uses TRBV6-1 and TRBJ1-2; D call uncertain. Germline V gene sequence: CDR1 MNHNS, CDR2 SASEGT. Between the trimmed V and J ends, which lost 6 bases and 4 bases, there was a span of 12 bases. The length of the CDR3 is 13 residues. The CDR3 nucleotides read TGTGCCAGCAGCAAAACGAAGTCCTATGGCTACACCTTC. This gives the protein CASSKTKSYGYTF.

The chain carries TRBV19 and TRBJ2-3, with unresolved D. Germline CDR1 reads LNHDA; CDR2 reads SQIVND (reference sequence). V lost 6 bases and J lost 4, with 14 bases in between. The CDR3 has 14 residues. CDR3 sequence: CASRPVYPPDTQYF. DNA for the CDR3: TGTGCCAGTAGGCCCGTTTACCCCCCAGATACGCAGTATTTT.

This chain uses TRBV12-3 or TRBV12-4 with TRBJ2-1, with 7 bases identical to TRBD2. V lost 4 bases, J lost 0 bases, and 3 bases stayed unmatched. The CDR3 runs to 15 residues. The CDR3 DNA follows: TGTGCCAGCAGTTCTCAGCGGGGCTCCTACAATGAGCAGTTCTTC. Its protein is CASSSQRGSYNEQFF.

The rearrangement joins TRBV4-1 to TRBJ2-3, with TRBD1 as a possible D gene (6 bases). In germline, CDR1 is MGHRA, CDR2 YSYEKL. CDR3 length: 17 amino acids. Trimming pared 0 bases from V and 5 bases from J, leaving 18 bases between. The DNA for the CDR3 is TGCGCCAGCAGCCAAGATAAGGGGGTGGAGTATGGAGATACGCAGTATTTT. Translation gives CASSQDKGVEYGDTQYF.

The genes are TRBV6-5 and TRBJ2-5; 8 bases are a match to TRBD2. J was trimmed by 6 bases and V by 2 bases; bases with no gene match: 8. In germline, CDR1 is MNHEY, CDR2 SVGAGI. The CDR3 is made up of 15 amino acids. In DNA form, the CDR3 reads TGTGCCAGCAGTTACGACGGGGGGGTTGTCAAGACCCAGTACTTC. It encodes CASSYDGGVVKTQYF.

This clonotype has only a few counts. This chain links TRBV24-1 with TRBJ1-5; maybe TRBD1 (5 bases). The CDR3 extends over 12 amino acids. The germline V gene has CDR1 KGHDR and CDR2 SFDVKD. The ends were cut back, 2 bases at V and 10 bases at J, with 8 bases in the middle. CDR3 nucleotides: TGTGCCACCAGTGATTGGGACGAACCCCAGCATTTT. Protein product: CATSDWDEPQHF.

The chain is built from TRBV7-2 and TRBJ1-5, with D tentatively TRBD1 (6 bases). V lost 1 base, J lost 7 bases, and 17 bases lay in between. This CDR3 contains 16 residues. Germline V lookup: CDR1 SGHTA, CDR2 FQGNSA. In nucleotides, the CDR3 is TGTGCCAGCAGCTTAGAGGGGGGTAACTTATGGCAGCCCCAGCATTTT. Its translation: CASSLEGGNLWQPQHF.

The chain combines TRBV7-3 with TRBJ1-1, with D maybe TRBD1 (6 bases). CDR1 and CDR2 (germline): SGHTA, FQGTGA. The CDR3 length is 15 residues. The ends were cut back, 0 bases at V and 3 bases at J, with 11 bases in the middle. The CDR3 region has the DNA TGTGCCAGCAGCTTAACCGCGGCAGGGGACACTGAAGCTTTCTTT. The encoded protein is CASSLTAAGDTEAFF.

This clonotype has just a few counts. V gene TRBV4-2 combines with J gene TRBJ2-2; no clear D. The CDR3 extends over 13 amino acids. V was clipped by 4 bases and J by 6 bases, with 9 bases between them. Germline lookup yields CDR1 LGHNA and CDR2 YNFKEQ. CDR3 bases: TGTGCCAGCAGCCCAGGAAGTGCCGGGGAGCTGTTTTTT. Translation gives CASSPGSAGELFF.

This clonotype was seen more than once but under ten times. The CDR3 bases are TGTGCCAGCGGGGGTAAGCCCACAGATACGCAGTATTTT. This codes for CASGGKPTDTQYF. This chain joins TRBV6-1 and TRBJ2-3; the D call may be TRBD1 or TRBD2 (5 bases each). The CDR3 has 13 residues. The germline V and J ends were trimmed by 8 bases and 2 bases, with 11 bases remaining between them. The germline CDR1 and CDR2 sequences are MNHNS and SASEGT.

This clonotype turned up a few times. This sequence joins TRBV12-3 or TRBV12-4 and TRBJ1-4, with D uncertain. The ends were cut back, 8 bases at V and 3 bases at J, with 10 bases in the middle. This CDR3 comprises 13 residues. The CDR3 spells CASQQWSNEKLFF. The CDR3 DNA reads as TGTGCCAGCCAACAGTGGTCTAATGAAAAACTGTTTTTT.

Only a few counts were recorded for this clonotype. V gene TRBV7-2 combines with J gene TRBJ1-4, with D possibly matching TRBD1 (6 bases). Germline CDR1 and CDR2: SGHTA and FQGNSA. V was shortened by 5 bases and J by 0 bases, with 16 bases between the two germline ends. The CDR3 covers 17 residues. CDR3 sequence (DNA): TGTGCCAGCAGCCCTTGGGGGGCAGCTGCAACTAATGAAAAACTGTTTTTT. Translated: CASSPWGAAATNEKLFF. Full variable domain (outside the CDR3, taken from reference TRBV7-2 and TRBJ1-4): GAGVSQSPSNKVTEKGKDVELRCDPISGHTALYWYRQSLGQGLEFLIYFQGNSAPDKSGLPSDRFSAERTGGSVSTLTIQRTQQEDSAVYLCASSPWGAAATNEKLFFGSGTQLSVL.

The genes are TRBV5-1 and TRBJ1-2; 7 nucleotides match TRBD1. There are 12 residues in the CDR3. Germline V gene lookup returns CDR1 SGHRS and CDR2 YFSETQ. The V gene end was trimmed by 7 bases and the J gene end by 5 bases; junction bases not matched to a gene: 5. CDR3 in amino acids: CASAGTEYGYTF. The CDR3 nucleotides read TGCGCCAGCGCCGGGACAGAATATGGCTACACCTTC.

This clonotype has only a few counts. The chain employs TRBV7-2 and TRBJ2-3; 7 nucleotides line up with TRBD2. The junction had 4 bases not matched to a gene; V was cut back by 3 bases and J by 4 bases. Per the germline V gene, CDR1 is SGHTA and CDR2 is FQGNSA. The CDR3 extends over 14 amino acids. The CDR3 here is CASSLGLRPDTQYF. The CDR3 DNA follows: TGTGCCAGCAGCTTGGGACTACGTCCAGATACGCAGTATTTT.

The chain employs TRBV29-1 and TRBJ2-3, with 9 bases lining up with TRBD1. In germline, CDR1 is SQVTM, CDR2 ANQGSEA. CDR3 length: 15 amino acids. Unmatched junction bases numbered 7, after V lost 4 bases and J lost 2 bases. The CDR3 here is CSVALGTGYTDTQYF. The CDR3 bases are TGCAGCGTTGCCCTCGGGACAGGGTACACAGATACGCAGTATTTT.